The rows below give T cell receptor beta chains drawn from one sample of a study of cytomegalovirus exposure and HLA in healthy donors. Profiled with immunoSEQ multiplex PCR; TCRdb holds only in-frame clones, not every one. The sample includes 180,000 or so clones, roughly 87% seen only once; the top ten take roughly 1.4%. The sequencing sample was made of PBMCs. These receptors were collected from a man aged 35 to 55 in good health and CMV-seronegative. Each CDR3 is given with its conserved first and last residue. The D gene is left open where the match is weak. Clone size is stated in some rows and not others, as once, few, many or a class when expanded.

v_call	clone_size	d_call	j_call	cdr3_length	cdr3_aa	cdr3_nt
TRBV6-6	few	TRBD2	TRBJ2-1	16	CASSHETAGAGGEQFF	TGTGCCAGCAGCCACGAGACAGCGGGGGCTGGGGGTGAGCAGTTCTTC
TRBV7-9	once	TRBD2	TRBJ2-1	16	CASSSPLAGGPNEQFF	TGTGCCAGCAGCTCCCCTTTAGCGGGGGGGCCCAATGAGCAGTTCTTC
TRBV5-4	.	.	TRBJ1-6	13	CASRKERNSPLHF	TGTGCCAGCCGGAAGGAGCGGAATTCACCCCTCCACTTT
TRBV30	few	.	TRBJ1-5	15	CAWSPGGSLNQPQHF	TGTGCCTGGAGTCCGGGTGGTAGCCTTAATCAGCCCCAGCATTTT
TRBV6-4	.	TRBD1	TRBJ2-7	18	CASPGGTGILMGVYEQYF	TGTGCCAGCCCCGGAGGGACAGGGATTTTGATGGGTGTCTACGAGCAGTACTTC
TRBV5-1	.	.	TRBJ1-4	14	CASSLAGLAEKLFF	TGCGCCAGCAGCTTGGCGGGTTTGGCTGAAAAACTGTTTTTT
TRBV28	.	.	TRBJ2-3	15	CASSIGGPLGDTQYF	TGTGCCAGCAGTATAGGGGGACCGTTGGGGGATACGCAGTATTTT
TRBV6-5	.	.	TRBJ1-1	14	CASSHQGGATEAFF	TGTGCCAGCAGTCACCAGGGCGGGGCCACTGAAGCTTTCTTT
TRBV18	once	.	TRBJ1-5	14	CASSPPPAGQPQHF	TGTGCCAGCTCACCCCCCCCTGCGGGGCAGCCCCAGCATTTT
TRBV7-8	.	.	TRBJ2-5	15	CASSPTLRQQETQYF	TGTGCCAGCAGCCCCACCCTTCGACAGCAAGAGACCCAGTACTTC
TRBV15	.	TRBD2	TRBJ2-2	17	CATSRDLREGGTGELFF	TGTGCCACCAGCAGAGATCTGAGGGAGGGTGGCACCGGGGAGCTGTTTTTT
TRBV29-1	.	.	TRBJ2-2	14	CSVAGVRGTGELFF	TGCAGCGTTGCGGGGGTCCGTGGCACCGGGGAGCTGTTTTTT
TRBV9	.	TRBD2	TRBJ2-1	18	CASSVGSSGGVVAGEQFF	TGTGCCAGCAGCGTAGGGTCTAGCGGGGGGGTAGTAGCAGGTGAGCAGTTCTTC
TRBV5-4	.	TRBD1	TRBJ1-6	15	CASSLVGTEGSPLHF	TGTGCCAGCAGCTTGGTCGGGACAGAGGGCTCACCCCTCCACTTT
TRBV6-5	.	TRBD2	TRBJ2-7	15	CASSSWTSGSYEQYF	TGTGCCAGCAGTTCCTGGACTAGCGGCTCCTACGAGCAGTACTTC
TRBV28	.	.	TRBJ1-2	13	CASSSGQLYGYTF	TGTGCCAGCAGTTCCGGACAGCTCTATGGCTACACCTTC
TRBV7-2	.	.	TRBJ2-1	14	CASSFPERYNEQFF	TGTGCCAGCAGCTTCCCAGAACGATACAATGAGCAGTTCTTC
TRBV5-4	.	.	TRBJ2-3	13	CASSFGSTDTQYF	TGTGCCAGCAGCTTTGGCAGCACAGATACGCAGTATTTT
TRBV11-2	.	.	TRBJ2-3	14	CASSFVAGTDTQYF	TGTGCCAGCAGTTTCGTAGCTGGCACAGATACGCAGTATTTT
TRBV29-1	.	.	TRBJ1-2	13	CSVGEPGFYGYTF	TGCAGCGTTGGTGAGCCGGGATTCTATGGCTACACCTTC
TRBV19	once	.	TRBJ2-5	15	CASSMVGRYQETQYF	TGTGCCAGTAGTATGGTGGGGAGGTACCAAGAGACCCAGTACTTC
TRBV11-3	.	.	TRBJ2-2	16	CASSSPIESGTGELFF	TGTGCCAGCAGCTCCCCTATAGAATCGGGCACCGGGGAGCTGTTTTTT
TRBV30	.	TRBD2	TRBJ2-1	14	CAWNRAGGVDEQFF	TGTGCCTGGAATAGGGCGGGGGGGGTGGATGAGCAGTTCTTC
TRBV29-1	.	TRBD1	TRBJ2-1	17	CSVERQGGFGSYNEQFF	TGCAGCGTTGAGCGACAGGGGGGTTTCGGCTCCTACAATGAGCAGTTCTTC
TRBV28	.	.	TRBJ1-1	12	CASSQVRYRAFF	TGTGCCAGCAGTCAAGTGAGGTACCGAGCTTTCTTT
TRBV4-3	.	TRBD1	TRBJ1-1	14	CASSQWTGNTEAFF	TGCGCCAGCAGCCAATGGACAGGAAACACTGAAGCTTTCTTT
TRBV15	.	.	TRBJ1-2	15	CATSTLSQGDYGYTF	TGTGCCACCAGCACCCTGTCACAGGGTGACTATGGCTACACCTTC
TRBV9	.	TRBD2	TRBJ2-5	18	CASSVATGVAGGRETQYF	TGTGCCAGCAGCGTAGCTACTGGGGTAGCGGGGGGAAGGGAGACCCAGTACTTC
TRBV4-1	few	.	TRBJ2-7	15	CASSQGPGRGDEQYF	TGCGCCAGCAGCCAAGGGCCAGGGCGGGGTGACGAGCAGTACTTC
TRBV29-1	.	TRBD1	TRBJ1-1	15	CSASLTGTGDTEAFF	TGCAGCGCCTCTCTCACCGGGACAGGGGATACTGAAGCTTTCTTT
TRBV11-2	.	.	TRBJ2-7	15	CASSLGAGAVYEQYF	TGTGCCAGCAGCTTAGGGGCAGGGGCGGTTTACGAGCAGTACTTC
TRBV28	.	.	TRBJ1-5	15	CASTRSGGSNQPQHF	TGTGCCAGCACACGTAGCGGGGGGAGCAATCAGCCCCAGCATTTT
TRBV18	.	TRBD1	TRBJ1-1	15	CASSPRTGWETEAFF	TGTGCCAGCTCACCACGGACAGGGTGGGAAACTGAAGCTTTCTTT
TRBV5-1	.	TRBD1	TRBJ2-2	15	CASSPGQGFTGELFF	TGCGCCAGCAGCCCTGGACAGGGCTTCACCGGGGAGCTGTTTTTT
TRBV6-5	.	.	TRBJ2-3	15	CASRFQGRGFGTQYF	TGTGCCAGCAGGTTTCAAGGGAGGGGGTTCGGTACGCAGTATTTT
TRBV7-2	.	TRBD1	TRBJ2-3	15	CASSWTGGVPDTQYF	TGTGCCAGCAGCTGGACAGGGGGCGTTCCAGATACGCAGTATTTT
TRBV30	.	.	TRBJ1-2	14	CAWSLGISNYGYTF	TGTGCCTGGAGCCTCGGGATTTCTAACTATGGCTACACCTTC
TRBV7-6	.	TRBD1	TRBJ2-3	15	CASSLIQGAIDTQYF	TGTGCCAGCAGCTTAATCCAGGGGGCAATAGATACGCAGTATTTT
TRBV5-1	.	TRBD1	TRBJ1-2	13	CASSPQGAEGYTF	TGCGCCAGCAGCCCGCAGGGGGCGGAAGGCTACACCTTC
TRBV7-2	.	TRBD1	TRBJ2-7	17	CASSISGTGYGRYEQYF	TGTGCCAGCAGCATAAGCGGGACAGGGTACGGGAGATACGAGCAGTACTTC
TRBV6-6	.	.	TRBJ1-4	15	CASSYSGGGGEKLFF	TGTGCCAGCAGTTACTCCGGGGGTGGTGGTGAAAAACTGTTTTTT
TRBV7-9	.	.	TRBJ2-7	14	CASTPFVASYEQYF	TGTGCCAGCACCCCCTTCGTGGCCTCCTACGAGCAGTACTTC
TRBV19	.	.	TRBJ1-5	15	CASSLGGGGNQPQHF	TGTGCCAGTAGCCTGGGCGGGGGGGGCAATCAGCCCCAGCATTTT
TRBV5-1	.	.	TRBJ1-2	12	CASSTEGGGYTF	TGCGCCAGCAGCACCGAGGGAGGCGGCTACACCTTC
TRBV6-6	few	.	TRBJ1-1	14	CASSYSGANTEAFF	TGTGCCAGCAGTTACTCGGGAGCGAACACTGAAGCTTTCTTT
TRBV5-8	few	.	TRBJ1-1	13	CASSSGWSAKAFF	TGTGCCAGCAGCTCAGGCTGGTCGGCTAAAGCTTTCTTT
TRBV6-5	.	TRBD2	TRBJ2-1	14	CASSSGGSVDEQFF	TGTGCCAGCAGTTCTGGCGGGAGTGTCGATGAGCAGTTCTTC